The sample holds many counts of the clone carrying this TCR beta chain. What it binds is not known. Library preparation for TCR beta used quantitative 5'-RACE with molecular barcodes. TCRdb called the 5' RACE reads again in MiXCR, with one record for every CDR3 protein. The repertoire holds more than 600,000 distinct CDR3 sequences, with roughly 20% as singletons. These data come from a study of CD8 T cells in ankylosing spondylitis. Study-wide points: Past research had described some motif variants in reactive arthritis synovial fluid and blood. Matched ankylosing spondylitis synovial fluid reportedly contained a significantly enriched population of disease-linked clones. A TCR beta motif of roughly 8 highly homologous variants appeared characteristic of ankylosing spondylitis blood.

Sequenced material: blood, either unsorted or a sorted T cell fraction (not recorded which). This clonotype was sampled from a male donor with ankylosing spondylitis.

CDR3 bases: TGTGCCAGCAGAACGACGGATAGCAATCAGCCCCAGCATTTT. It specifies CASRTTDSNQPQHF. This chain joins TRBV12-3 or TRBV12-4 and TRBJ1-5; D is uncertain. The CDR3 extends over 14 amino acids. V was clipped by 6 bases and J by 0 bases, with 9 bases between them.